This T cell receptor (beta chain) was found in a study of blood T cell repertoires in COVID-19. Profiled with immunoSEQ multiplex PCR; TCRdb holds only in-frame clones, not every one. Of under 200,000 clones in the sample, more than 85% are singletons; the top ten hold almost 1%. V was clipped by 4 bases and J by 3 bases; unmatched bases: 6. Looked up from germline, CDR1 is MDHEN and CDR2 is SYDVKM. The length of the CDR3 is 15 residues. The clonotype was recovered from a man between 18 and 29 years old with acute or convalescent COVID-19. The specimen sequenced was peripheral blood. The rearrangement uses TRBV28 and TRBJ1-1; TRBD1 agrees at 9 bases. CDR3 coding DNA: TGTGCCAGCAGTTCCTGGACAGGGGAGGACACTGAAGCTTTCTTT. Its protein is CASSSWTGEDTEAFF. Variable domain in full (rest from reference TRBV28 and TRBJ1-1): DVKVTQSSRYLVKRTGEKVFLECVQDMDHENMFWYRQDPGLGLRLIYFSYDVKMKEKGDIPEGYSVSREKKERFSLILESASTNQTSMYLCASSSWTGEDTEAFFGQGTRLTVV.